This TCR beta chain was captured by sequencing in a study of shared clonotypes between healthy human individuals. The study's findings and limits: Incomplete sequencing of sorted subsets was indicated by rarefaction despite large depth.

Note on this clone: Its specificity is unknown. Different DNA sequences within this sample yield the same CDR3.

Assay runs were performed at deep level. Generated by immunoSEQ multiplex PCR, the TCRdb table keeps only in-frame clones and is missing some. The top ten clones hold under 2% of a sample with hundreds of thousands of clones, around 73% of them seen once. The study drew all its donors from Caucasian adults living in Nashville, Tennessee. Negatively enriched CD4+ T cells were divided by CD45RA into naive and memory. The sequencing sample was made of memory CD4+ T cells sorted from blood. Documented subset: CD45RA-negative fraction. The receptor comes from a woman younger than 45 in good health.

The CDR3 DNA reads as TGTGCCAGCAGACTGACAGGGTCCTACGAGCAGTACTTC. Its protein is CASRLTGSYEQYF. The J gene is TRBJ2-7, the V gene TRBV2; 7 bases align to TRBD1. The CDR3 runs to 13 residues. Germline lookup yields CDR1 SNHLY and CDR2 FYNNEI. The V gene end was trimmed by 6 bases and the J gene end by 1 base; junction bases not matched to a gene: 3. Using reference TRBV2 and TRBJ2-7 for the parts outside the CDR3, the full variable domain is EPEVTQTPSHQVTQMGQEVILRCVPISNHLYFYWYRQILGQKVEFLVSFYNNEISEKSEIFDDQFSVERPDGSNFTLKIRSTKLEDSAMYFCASRLTGSYEQYFGPGTRLTVT.